This is a list of T cell receptor beta chains from one sample in a study of lymphopenia after photon versus proton radiotherapy. TCRdb keeps only in-frame clones here, not all; method: immunoSEQ multiplex PCR. The repertoire has fewer than 70,000 clones, around 86% of them found once; the top ten carry approximately 11%. The sequenced sample was peripheral blood, obtained from a patient treated with proton-based radiotherapy. The receptors shown here come from an elderly man with esophageal cancer. Each CDR3 is given with its conserved first and last residue. D genes are given only for firm matches. The size entry is marked missing in some rows and otherwise reads once, few, many or a size class.

v_call,cdr3_length,d_call,clone_size,j_call,cdr3_aa,cdr3_nt
TRBV25-1,13,-,-,TRBJ2-5,CASSETIGTPQYF,TGTGCCAGCAGTGAAACCATAGGGACTCCCCAGTACTTC
TRBV11-2,11,-,-,TRBJ2-7,CASSGGYEQYF,TGTGCCAGCAGCGGCGGCTACGAGCAGTACTTC
TRBV19,11,-,-,TRBJ2-7,CASSDGYEQYF,TGTGCCAGTAGCGACGGTTACGAGCAGTACTTC
TRBV23-1,17,-,-,TRBJ2-7,CASSQWNGGTDSYEQYF,TGCGCCAGCAGTCAATGGAATGGGGGGACAGACTCCTACGAGCAGTACTTC
TRBV25-1,15,-,once,TRBJ2-7,CASKRAGIDSYEQYF,TGTGCCAGCAAGAGAGCAGGAATTGATAGCTACGAGCAGTACTTC
TRBV15,12,-,-,TRBJ2-7,CATSRGRYEQYF,TGTGCCACCAGCAGAGGGAGATACGAGCAGTACTTC
TRBV5-1,14,-,-,TRBJ2-1,CASSPQGVDNEQFF,TGCGCCAGCAGCCCGCAGGGCGTTGACAATGAGCAGTTCTTC
TRBV5-4,17,TRBD2,once,TRBJ2-2,CASSLGAGGPDTGELFF,TGTGCCAGCAGCTTGGGGGCGGGAGGGCCGGACACCGGGGAGCTGTTTTTT
TRBV27,15,-,-,TRBJ1-3,CASSPSYVPGNTIYF,TGTGCCAGCAGTCCCAGTTATGTTCCTGGAAACACCATATATTTT
TRBV9,13,-,-,TRBJ2-1,CASSVAFPGEQFF,TGTGCCAGCAGCGTAGCTTTTCCTGGTGAGCAGTTCTTC
TRBV28,14,-,-,TRBJ2-1,CASSAPQATNEQFF,TGTGCCAGCAGTGCGCCCCAGGCGACCAATGAGCAGTTCTTC
TRBV11-2,14,-,-,TRBJ2-7,CASSLISRGDEQYF,TGTGCCAGCAGCTTGATTAGCCGAGGGGACGAGCAGTACTTC
TRBV2,15,TRBD2,-,TRBJ2-7,CASSELGTSTFEQYF,TGTGCCAGCAGTGAATTGGGGACTAGTACTTTCGAGCAGTACTTC
TRBV5-6,17,TRBD1,-,TRBJ1-6,CASSTNRGLYYNSPLHF,TGTGCCAGCAGCACCAACAGGGGGCTTTACTATAATTCACCCCTCCACTTT
TRBV4-2,15,-,-,TRBJ1-2,CASSQEDPSGYGYTF,TGTGCCAGCAGCCAAGAGGACCCGAGTGGCTATGGCTACACCTTC
TRBV27,15,TRBD1,-,TRBJ1-2,CASSLGQGIKYGYTF,TGTGCCAGCAGTTTGGGACAGGGGATTAAATATGGCTACACCTTC
TRBV10-3,14,-,-,TRBJ1-1,CAIRLLTTVTEAFF,TGTGCCATCCGATTACTAACGACAGTCACTGAAGCTTTCTTT
TRBV11-1,14,TRBD1,-,TRBJ1-1,CASSLERQGAEAFF,TGTGCCAGCAGCTTAGAACGACAGGGCGCTGAAGCTTTCTTT
TRBV2,12,-,-,TRBJ1-1,CASSETGRRAFF,TGTGCCAGCAGTGAGACTGGAAGGAGGGCTTTCTTT
TRBV7-6,16,TRBD1,-,TRBJ2-2,CASSLYQGAQAGELFF,TGTGCCAGCAGCTTATATCAGGGGGCGCAAGCCGGGGAGCTGTTTTTT
TRBV5-1,14,TRBD1,-,TRBJ2-7,CASSLGQGPYEQYF,TGCGCCAGCAGCTTGGGACAGGGCCCCTACGAGCAGTACTTC
TRBV9,16,-,-,TRBJ1-6,CASSSWGQSSNSPLHF,TGTGCCAGCAGCTCCTGGGGGCAGTCCTCTAATTCACCCCTCCACTTT
TRBV19,14,TRBD2,-,TRBJ2-3,CASSINSGPDTQYF,TGTGCCAGTAGTATAAATAGCGGGCCCGATACGCAGTATTTT
TRBV6-5,14,-,-,TRBJ1-2,CASSRPRANYGYTF,TGTGCCAGCAGTCGGCCCAGGGCTAACTATGGCTACACCTTC
TRBV7-2,14,-,once,TRBJ2-5,CASSLGHFQETQYF,TGTGCCAGCAGCTTGGGACACTTCCAAGAGACCCAGTACTTC